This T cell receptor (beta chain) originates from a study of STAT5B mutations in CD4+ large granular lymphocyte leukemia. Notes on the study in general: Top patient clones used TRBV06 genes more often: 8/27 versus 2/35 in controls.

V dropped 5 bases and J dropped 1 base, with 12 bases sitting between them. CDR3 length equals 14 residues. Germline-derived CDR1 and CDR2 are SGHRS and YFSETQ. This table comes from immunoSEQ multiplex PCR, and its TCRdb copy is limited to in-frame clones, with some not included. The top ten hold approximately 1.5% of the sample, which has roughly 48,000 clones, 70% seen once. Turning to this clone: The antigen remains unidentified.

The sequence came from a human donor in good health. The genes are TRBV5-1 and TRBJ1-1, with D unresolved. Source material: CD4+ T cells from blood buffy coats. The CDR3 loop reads CASRGQVSNTEAFF. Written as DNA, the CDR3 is TGCGCCAGCAGGGGCCAGGTGTCGAACACTGAAGCTTTCTTT.